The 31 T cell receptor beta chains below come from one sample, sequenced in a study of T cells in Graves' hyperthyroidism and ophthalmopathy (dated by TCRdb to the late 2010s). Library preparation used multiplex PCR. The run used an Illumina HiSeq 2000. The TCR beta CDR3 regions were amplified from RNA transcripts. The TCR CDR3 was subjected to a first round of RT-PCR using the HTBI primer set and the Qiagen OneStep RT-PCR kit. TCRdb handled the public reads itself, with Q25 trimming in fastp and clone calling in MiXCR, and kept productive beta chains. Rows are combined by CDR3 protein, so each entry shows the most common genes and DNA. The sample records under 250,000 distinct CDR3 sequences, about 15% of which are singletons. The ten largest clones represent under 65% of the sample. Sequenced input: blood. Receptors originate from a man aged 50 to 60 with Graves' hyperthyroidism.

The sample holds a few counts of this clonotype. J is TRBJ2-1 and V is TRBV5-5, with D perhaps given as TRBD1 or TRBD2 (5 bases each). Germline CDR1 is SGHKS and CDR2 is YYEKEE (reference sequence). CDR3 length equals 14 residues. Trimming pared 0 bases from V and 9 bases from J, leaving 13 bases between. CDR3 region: CASSLVLGTPEQFF. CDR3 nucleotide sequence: TGTGCCAGCAGCTTGGTATTAGGGACCCCTGAGCAGTTCTTC.

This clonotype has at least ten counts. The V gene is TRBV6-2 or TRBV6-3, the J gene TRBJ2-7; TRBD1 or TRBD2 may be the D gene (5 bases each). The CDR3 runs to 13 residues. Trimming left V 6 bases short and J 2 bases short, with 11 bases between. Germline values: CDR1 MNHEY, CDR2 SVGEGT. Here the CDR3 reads CASSQGDPYEQYF. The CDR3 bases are TGTGCCAGCAGCCAAGGGGACCCCTACGAGCAGTACTTC.

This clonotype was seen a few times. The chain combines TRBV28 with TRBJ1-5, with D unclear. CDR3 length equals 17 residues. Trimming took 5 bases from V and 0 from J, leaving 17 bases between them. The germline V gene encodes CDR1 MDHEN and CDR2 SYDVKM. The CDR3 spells CASSPPGEIYSNQPQHF. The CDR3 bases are TGTGCCAGCAGTCCCCCTGGGGAGATTTATAGCAATCAGCCCCAGCATTTT.

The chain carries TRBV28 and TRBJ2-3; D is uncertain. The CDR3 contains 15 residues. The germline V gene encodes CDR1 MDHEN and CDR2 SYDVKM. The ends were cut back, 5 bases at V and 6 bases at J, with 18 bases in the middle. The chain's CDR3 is CASSQPGFRVDTQYF. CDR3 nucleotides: TGTGCCAGCAGTCAACCGGGCTTCCGTGTCGATACGCAGTATTTT. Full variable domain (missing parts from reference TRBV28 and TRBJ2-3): DVKVTQSSRYLVKRTGEKVFLECVQDMDHENMFWYRQDPGLGLRLIYFSYDVKMKEKGDIPEGYSVSREKKERFSLILESASTNQTSMYLCASSQPGFRVDTQYFGPGTRLTVL.

The CDR3 is CASSPLESYSNQPQHF. CDR3 DNA sequence: TGTGCCAGCAGCCCCCTGGAGTCCTATAGCAATCAGCCCCAGCATTTT. This chain joins TRBV5-5 and TRBJ1-5; D unclear. V shed 4 bases and J shed 0 bases, with 14 bases lying between them. The CDR3 runs to 16 residues. CDR1 is SGHKS, CDR2 YYEKEE, per germline (reference sequence).

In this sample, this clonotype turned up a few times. In nucleotides, the CDR3 is TGTGCCAGCAGCTTAGACCGGGGGATTGGGAATGGCTACACCTTC. Translating gives CASSLDRGIGNGYTF. The chain employs TRBV7-2 and TRBJ1-2; tentatively, D is TRBD1 (5 bases). CDR1 and CDR2 from the germline V gene are SGHTA and FQGNSA. The CDR3 runs 15 residues. Trimming cost V 1 base and J 6 bases, with 15 bases left between them.

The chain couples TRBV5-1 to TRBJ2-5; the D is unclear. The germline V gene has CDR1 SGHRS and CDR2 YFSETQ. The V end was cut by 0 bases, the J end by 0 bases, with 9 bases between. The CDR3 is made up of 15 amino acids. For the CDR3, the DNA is TGCGCCAGCAGCTTGGCCCTGTATCACCAAGAGACCCAGTACTTC. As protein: CASSLALYHQETQYF.

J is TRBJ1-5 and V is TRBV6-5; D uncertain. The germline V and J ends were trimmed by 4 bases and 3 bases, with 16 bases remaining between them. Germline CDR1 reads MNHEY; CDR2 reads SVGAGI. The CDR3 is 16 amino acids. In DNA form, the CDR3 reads TGTGCCAGCAGTTTTACTGACTTAACAGTCAATCAGCCCCAGCATTTT. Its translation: CASSFTDLTVNQPQHF.

The DNA of the CDR3 is TGTGCCAGCAGCTATTGGACTAGCGGGGGGGCAATGGATGAGCAGTTCTTC. This translates into CASSYWTSGGAMDEQFF. The chain uses TRBV7-2 and TRBJ2-1; 15 nucleotides agree with TRBD2. This CDR3 has 17 residues. The J segment lost 8 bases and the V segment lost 4 bases, leaving 9 bases of the junction unmatched. From germline, CDR1 is SGHTA and CDR2 FQGNSA.

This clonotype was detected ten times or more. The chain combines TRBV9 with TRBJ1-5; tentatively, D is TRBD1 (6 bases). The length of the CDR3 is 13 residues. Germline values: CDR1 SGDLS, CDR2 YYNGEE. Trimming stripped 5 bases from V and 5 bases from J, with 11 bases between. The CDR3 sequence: CASSQGPDQPQHF. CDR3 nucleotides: TGTGCCAGCAGTCAGGGGCCCGATCAGCCCCAGCATTTT.

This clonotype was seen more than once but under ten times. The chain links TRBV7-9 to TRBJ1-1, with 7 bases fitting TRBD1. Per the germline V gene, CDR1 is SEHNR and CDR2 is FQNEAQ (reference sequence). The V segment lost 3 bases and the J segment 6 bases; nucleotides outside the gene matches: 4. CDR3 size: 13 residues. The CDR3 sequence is CASSLQGDSEAFF. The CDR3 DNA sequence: TGTGCCAGCAGCTTGCAGGGGGATTCTGAAGCTTTCTTT.

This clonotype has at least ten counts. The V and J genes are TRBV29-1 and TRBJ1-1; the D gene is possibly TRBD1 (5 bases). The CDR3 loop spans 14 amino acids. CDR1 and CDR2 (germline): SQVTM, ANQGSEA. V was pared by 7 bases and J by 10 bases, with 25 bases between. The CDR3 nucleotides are TGCAGCGCCGAAAAGACAGTGAACATTGGCAGAGCTTTCTTT. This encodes CSAEKTVNIGRAFF.

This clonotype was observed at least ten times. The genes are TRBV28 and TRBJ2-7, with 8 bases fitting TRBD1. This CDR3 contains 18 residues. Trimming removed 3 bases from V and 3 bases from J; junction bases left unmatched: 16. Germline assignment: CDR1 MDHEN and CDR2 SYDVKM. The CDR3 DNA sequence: TGTGCCAGCAGTTTTACGTTAGGACTGGACAGGGCTTTCTACGAGCAGTACTTC. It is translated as CASSFTLGLDRAFYEQYF.

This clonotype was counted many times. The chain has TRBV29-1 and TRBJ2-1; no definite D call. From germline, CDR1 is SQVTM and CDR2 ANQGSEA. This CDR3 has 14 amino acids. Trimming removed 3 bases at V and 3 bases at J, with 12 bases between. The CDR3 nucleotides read TGCAGCGTTGAGTCGGAAAGAAGCTACAATGAGCAGTTCTTC. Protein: CSVESERSYNEQFF.

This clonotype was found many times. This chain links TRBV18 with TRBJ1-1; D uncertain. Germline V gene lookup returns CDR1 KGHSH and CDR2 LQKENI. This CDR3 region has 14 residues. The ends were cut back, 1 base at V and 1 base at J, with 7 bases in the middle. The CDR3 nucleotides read TGTGCCAGCTCACCACAAGCGAGGAACACTGAAGCTTTCTTT. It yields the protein CASSPQARNTEAFF.

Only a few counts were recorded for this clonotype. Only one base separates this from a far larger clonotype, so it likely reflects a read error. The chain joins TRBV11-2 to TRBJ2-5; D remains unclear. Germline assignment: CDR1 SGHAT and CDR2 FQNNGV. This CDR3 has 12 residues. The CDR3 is CACSLGQETQYF. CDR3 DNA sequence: TGTGCCTGCAGCTTGGGTCAAGAGACCCAGTACTTC.

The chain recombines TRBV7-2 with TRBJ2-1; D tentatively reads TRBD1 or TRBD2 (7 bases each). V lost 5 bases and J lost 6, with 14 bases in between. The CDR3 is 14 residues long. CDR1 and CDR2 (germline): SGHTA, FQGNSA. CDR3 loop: CASSQGGAPNEQFF. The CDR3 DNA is TGTGCCAGCAGCCAGGGGGGGGCTCCCAATGAGCAGTTCTTC.

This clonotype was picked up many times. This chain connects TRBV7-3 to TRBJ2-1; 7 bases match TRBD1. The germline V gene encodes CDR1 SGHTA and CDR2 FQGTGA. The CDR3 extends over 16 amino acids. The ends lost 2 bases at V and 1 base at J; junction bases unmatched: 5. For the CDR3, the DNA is TGTGCCAGCAGCTTAGGGGGACAGAGGTCCTACAATGAGCAGTTCTTC. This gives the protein CASSLGGQRSYNEQFF.

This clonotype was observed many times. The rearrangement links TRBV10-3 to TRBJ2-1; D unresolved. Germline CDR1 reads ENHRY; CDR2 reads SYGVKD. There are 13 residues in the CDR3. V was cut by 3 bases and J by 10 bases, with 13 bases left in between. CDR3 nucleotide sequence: TGTGCCATCAGTGAAACTAATTTAAGCGAGCAGTTCTTC. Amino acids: CAISETNLSEQFF.

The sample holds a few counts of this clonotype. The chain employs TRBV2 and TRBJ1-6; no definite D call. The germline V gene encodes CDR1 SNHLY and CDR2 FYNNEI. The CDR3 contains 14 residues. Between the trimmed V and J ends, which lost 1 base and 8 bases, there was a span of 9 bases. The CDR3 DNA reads TGTGCCAGCAGTGAAGGTCCGAACTATTCACCCCTCCACTTT. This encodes CASSEGPNYSPLHF.

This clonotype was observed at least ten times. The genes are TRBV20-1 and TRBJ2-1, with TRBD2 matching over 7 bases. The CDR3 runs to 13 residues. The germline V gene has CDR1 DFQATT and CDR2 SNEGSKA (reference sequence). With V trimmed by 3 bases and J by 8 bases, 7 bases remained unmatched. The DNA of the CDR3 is TGCAGTGCTAGTCGCCTAGCGGTAGATGAGCAGTTCTTC. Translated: CSASRLAVDEQFF.

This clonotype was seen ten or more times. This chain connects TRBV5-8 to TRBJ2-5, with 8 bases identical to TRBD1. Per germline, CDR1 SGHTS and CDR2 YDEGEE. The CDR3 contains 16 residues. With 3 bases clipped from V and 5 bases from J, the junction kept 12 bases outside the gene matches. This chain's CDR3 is CASSSPQGQGAETQYF. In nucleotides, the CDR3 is TGTGCCAGCAGCTCGCCACAAGGACAGGGCGCGGAGACCCAGTACTTC. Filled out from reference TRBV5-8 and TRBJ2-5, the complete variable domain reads EAGVTQSPTHLIKTRGQQATLRCSPISGHTSVYWYQQALGLGLQFLLWYDEGEERNRGNFPPRFSGRQFPNYSSELNVNALELEDSALYLCASSSPQGQGAETQYFGPGTRLLVL.

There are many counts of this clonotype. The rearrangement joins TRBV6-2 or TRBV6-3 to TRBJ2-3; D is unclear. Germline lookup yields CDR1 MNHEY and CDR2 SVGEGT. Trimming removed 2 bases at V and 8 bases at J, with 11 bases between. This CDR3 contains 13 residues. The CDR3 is CASSYDQLGTQYF. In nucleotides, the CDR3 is TGTGCCAGCAGTTACGACCAGCTTGGTACGCAGTATTTT.

Here the CDR3 DNA reads TGTGCCAGCAGCGTAGAACTTACAAGCGTGGGCGGCTACACCTTC. This sequence encodes CASSVELTSVGGYTF. The chain is built from TRBV9 and TRBJ1-2; D gene uncertain. Germline V gives CDR1 SGDLS, CDR2 YYNGEE. There are 15 residues in the CDR3. Between the trimmed V and J ends, which lost 0 bases and 8 bases, there was a span of 17 bases.

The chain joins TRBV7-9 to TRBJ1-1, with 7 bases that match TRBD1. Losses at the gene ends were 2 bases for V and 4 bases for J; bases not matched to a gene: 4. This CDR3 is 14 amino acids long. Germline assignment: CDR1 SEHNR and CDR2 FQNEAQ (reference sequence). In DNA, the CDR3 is TGTGCCAGCAGCTTAACCAGGGGGGCCACTGAAGCTTTCTTT. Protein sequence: CASSLTRGATEAFF.

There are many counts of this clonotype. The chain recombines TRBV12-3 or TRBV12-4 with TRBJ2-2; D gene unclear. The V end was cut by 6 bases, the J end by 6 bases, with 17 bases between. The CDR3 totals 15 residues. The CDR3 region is CASRTGDLTAGELFF. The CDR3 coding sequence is TGTGCCAGCAGGACCGGAGACCTCACAGCCGGGGAGCTGTTTTTT.

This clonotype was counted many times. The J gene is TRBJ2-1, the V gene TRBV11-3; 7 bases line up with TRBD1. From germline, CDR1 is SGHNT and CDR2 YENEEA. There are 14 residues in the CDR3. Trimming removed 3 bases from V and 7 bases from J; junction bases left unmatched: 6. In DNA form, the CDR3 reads TGTGCCAGCAGCTTTCTCACGACAGGGAATGAGCAGTTCTTC. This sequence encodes CASSFLTTGNEQFF.

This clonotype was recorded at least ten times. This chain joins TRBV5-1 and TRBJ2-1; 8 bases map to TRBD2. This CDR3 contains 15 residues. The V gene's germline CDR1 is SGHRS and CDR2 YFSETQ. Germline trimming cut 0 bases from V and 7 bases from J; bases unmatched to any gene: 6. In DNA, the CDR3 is TGCGCCAGCAGCTTGGCCAGCGGGAGTTGGAATGAGCAGTTCTTC. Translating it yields CASSLASGSWNEQFF. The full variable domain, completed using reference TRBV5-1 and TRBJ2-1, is KAGVTQTPRYLIKTRGQQVTLSCSPISGHRSVSWYQQTPGQGLQFLFEYFSETQRNKGNFPGRFSGRQFSNSRSEMNVSTLELGDSALYLCASSLASGSWNEQFFGPGTRLTVL.

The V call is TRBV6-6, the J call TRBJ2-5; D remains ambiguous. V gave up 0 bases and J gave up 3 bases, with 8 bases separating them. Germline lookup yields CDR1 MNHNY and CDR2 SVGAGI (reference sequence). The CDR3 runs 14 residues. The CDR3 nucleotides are TGTGCCAGCAGTTACTCGAACAGCAAAGAGACCCAGTACTTC. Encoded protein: CASSYSNSKETQYF.

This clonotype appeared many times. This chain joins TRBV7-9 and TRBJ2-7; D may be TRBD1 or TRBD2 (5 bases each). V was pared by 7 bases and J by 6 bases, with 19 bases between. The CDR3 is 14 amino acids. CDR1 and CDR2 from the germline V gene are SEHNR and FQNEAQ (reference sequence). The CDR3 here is CASKRGSYEGEQYF. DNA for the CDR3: TGTGCCAGCAAAAGGGGATCATATGAGGGCGAGCAGTACTTC.

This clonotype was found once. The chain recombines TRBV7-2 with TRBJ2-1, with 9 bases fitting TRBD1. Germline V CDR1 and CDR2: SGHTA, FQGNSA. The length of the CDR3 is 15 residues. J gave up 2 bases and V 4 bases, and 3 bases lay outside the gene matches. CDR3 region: CASSSDRGAYNEQFF. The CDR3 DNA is TGTGCCAGCAGCTCGGACAGGGGAGCCTACAATGAGCAGTTCTTC.